This TCR beta chain was captured by sequencing in a study of early T cells in non-severe SARS-CoV-2 infection. Germline V gene lookup returns CDR1 MNHNY and CDR2 SVGAGI (reference sequence). This CDR3 contains 12 residues. V dropped 2 bases and J dropped 6 bases, with 5 bases sitting between them. This clonotype was detected many times. Individual cDNA molecules received unique molecular identifiers. TCRdb re-derived calls from the 5' RACE reads in MiXCR, one entry per CDR3 protein. The sample yields around 37,000 distinct CDR3 sequences, over 8.5% seen once. This chain links TRBV6-6 with TRBJ1-5; D unclear. Sequencing was carried out using whole blood. This receptor was identified in an adult who was a healthcare worker with PCR-confirmed SARS-CoV-2 infection or an uninfected control (not recorded which). Here the CDR3 reads CASSYQLQPQHF. Written as DNA, the CDR3 is TGTGCCAGCAGTTACCAGCTTCAGCCCCAGCATTTT.